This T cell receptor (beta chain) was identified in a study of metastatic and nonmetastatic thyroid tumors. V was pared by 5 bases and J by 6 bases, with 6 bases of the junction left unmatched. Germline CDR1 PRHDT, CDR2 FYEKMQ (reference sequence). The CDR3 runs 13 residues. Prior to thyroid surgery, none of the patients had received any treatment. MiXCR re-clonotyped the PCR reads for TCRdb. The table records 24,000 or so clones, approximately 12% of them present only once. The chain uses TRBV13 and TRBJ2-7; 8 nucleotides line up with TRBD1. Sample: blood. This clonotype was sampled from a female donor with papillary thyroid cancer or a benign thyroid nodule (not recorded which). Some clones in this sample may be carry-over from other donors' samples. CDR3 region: CASSPGQGAEQYF. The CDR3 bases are TGTGCCAGCAGCCCCGGACAGGGTGCCGAGCAGTACTTC.